This T cell receptor (beta chain) comes out of a study of blood T cell repertoires in COVID-19. Method: immunoSEQ multiplex PCR; TCRdb's copy keeps in-frame clones and lacks some. The table includes about 100,000 clones, roughly four fifths detected once. This clone has a count of ten or more. Looked up from germline, CDR1 is LNHDA and CDR2 is SQIVND (reference sequence). Trimming cost V 3 bases and J 2 bases; bases outside gene matches: 5. CDR3 length: 15 amino acids. The specimen sequenced was peripheral blood. This sequence originates from a man aged 55 to 70 with acute or convalescent COVID-19. This chain joins TRBV19 and TRBJ2-3, with 7 bases identical to TRBD2. Written as DNA, the CDR3 is TGTGCCAGTAGTATTCGGGGGGTGAACACAGATACGCAGTATTTT. It is translated as CASSIRGVNTDTQYF.